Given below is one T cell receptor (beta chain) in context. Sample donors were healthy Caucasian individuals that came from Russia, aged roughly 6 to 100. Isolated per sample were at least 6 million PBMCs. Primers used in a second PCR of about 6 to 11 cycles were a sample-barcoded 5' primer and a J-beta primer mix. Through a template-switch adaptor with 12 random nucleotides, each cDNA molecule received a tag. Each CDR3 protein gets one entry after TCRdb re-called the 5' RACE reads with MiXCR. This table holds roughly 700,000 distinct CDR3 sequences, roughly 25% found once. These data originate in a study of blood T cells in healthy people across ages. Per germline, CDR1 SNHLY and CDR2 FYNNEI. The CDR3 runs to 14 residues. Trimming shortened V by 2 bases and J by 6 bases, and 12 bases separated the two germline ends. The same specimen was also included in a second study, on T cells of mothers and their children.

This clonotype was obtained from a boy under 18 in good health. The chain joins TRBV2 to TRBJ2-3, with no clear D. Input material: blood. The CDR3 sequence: CASSELLTGDTQYF. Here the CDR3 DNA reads TGTGCCAGCAGTGAACTGTTAACTGGCGATACGCAGTATTTT.